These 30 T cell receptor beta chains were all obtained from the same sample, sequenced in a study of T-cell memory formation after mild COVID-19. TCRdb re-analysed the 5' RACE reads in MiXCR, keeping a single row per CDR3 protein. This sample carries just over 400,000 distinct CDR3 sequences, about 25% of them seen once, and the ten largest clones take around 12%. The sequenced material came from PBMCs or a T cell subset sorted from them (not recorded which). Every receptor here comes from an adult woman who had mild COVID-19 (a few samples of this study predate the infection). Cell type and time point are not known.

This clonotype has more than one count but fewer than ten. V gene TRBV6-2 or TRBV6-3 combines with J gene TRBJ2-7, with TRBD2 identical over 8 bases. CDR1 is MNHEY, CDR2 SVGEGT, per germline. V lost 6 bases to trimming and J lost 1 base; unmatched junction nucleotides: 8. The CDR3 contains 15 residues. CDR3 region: CASRSSGRGSYEQYF. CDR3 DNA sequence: TGTGCCAGCAGGTCCAGCGGGAGAGGGTCCTACGAGCAGTACTTC.

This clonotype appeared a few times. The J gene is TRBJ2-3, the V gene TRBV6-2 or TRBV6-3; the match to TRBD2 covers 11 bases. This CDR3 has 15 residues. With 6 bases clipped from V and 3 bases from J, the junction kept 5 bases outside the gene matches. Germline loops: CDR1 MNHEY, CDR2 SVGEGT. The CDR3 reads CASSTTSGSTDTQYF. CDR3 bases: TGTGCCAGCAGCACTACTAGCGGGAGTACAGATACGCAGTATTTT.

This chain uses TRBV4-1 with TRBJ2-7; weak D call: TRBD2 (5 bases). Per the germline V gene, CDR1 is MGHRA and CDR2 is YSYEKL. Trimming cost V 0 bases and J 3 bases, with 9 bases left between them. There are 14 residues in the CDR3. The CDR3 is CASSQEDWNYEQYF. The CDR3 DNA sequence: TGCGCCAGCAGCCAAGAGGACTGGAACTACGAGCAGTACTTC.

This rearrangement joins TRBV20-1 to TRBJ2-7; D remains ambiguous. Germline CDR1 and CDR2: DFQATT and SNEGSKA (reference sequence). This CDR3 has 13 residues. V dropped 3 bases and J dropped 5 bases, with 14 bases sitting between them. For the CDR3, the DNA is TGCAGTGCTAGGAAGGTGGGTGCGGACGAGCAGTACTTC. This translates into CSARKVGADEQYF.

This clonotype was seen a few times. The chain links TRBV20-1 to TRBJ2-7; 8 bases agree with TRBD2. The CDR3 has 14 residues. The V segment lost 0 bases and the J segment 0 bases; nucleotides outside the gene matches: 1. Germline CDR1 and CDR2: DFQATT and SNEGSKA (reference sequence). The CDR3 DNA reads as TGCAGTGCTAGAGAACTAGCGGCCTCCTACGAGCAGTACTTC. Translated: CSARELAASYEQYF.

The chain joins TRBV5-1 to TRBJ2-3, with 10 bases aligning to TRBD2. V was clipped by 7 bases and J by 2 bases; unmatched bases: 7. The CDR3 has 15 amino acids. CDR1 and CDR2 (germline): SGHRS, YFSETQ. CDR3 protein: CASGIAGGTTDTQYF. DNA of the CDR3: TGCGCCAGCGGAATAGCGGGAGGCACCACAGATACGCAGTATTTT.

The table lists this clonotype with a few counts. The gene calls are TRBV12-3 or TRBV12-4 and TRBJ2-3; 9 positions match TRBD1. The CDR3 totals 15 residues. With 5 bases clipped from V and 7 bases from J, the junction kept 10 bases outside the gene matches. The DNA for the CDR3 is TGTGCCAGCAGTCTCTACGGACAGGGGCTATATACGCAGTATTTT. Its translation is CASSLYGQGLYTQYF.

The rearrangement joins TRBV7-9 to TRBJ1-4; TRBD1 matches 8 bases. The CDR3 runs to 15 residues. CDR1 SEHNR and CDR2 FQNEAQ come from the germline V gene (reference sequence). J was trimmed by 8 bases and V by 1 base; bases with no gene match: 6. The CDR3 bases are TGTGCCAGCAGCTTAGTCGACAGGGGACGGGAAAAACTGTTTTTT. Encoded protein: CASSLVDRGREKLFF.

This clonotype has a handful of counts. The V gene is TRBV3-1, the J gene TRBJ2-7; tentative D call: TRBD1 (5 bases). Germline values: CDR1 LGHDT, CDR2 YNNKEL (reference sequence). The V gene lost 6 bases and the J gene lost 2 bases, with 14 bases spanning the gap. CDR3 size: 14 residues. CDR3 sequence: CASSAGFVAYEQYF. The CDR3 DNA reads TGTGCCAGCAGTGCAGGGTTTGTGGCCTACGAGCAGTACTTC.

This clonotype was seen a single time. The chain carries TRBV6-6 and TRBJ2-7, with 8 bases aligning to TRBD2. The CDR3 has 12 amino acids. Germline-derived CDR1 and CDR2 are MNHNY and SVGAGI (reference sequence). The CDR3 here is CAAGTRWYEQYF. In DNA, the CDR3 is TGTGCAGCGGGGACTAGATGGTACGAGCAGTACTTC.

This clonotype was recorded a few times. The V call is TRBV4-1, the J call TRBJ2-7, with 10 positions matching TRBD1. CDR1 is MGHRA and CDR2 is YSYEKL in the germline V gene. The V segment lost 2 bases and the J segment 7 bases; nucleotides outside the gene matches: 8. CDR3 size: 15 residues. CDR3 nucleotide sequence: TGCGCCAGCAGCCAACCCGGGACAGGGGTGTATGAGCAGTACTTC. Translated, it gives CASSQPGTGVYEQYF.

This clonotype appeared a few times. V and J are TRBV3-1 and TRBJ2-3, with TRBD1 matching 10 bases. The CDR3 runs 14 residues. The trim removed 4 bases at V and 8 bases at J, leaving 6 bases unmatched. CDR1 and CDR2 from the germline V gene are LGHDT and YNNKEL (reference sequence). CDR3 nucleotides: TGTGCCAGCAGCCCCCGGGACAGGGGTGGTACGCAGTATTTT. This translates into CASSPRDRGGTQYF.

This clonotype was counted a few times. This chain's CDR3 is CASSLGARLQETQYF. Here the CDR3 DNA reads TGTGCCAGCAGCTTAGGGGCTAGACTCCAAGAGACCCAGTACTTC. The rearrangement joins TRBV7-2 to TRBJ2-5; no clear D. The CDR3 is made up of 15 amino acids. Germline-derived CDR1 and CDR2 are SGHTA and FQGNSA. V dropped 1 base and J dropped 1 base, with 10 bases sitting between them.

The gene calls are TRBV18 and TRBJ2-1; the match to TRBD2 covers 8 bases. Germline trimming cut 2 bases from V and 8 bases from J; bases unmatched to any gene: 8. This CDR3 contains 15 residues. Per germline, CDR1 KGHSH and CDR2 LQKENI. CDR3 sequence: CASSPSSGSRDEQFF. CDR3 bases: TGTGCCAGCTCACCATCGAGCGGGAGTCGAGATGAGCAGTTCTTC. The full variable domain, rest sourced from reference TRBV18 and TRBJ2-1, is NAGVMQNPRHLVRRRGQEARLRCSPMKGHSHVYWYRQLPEEGLKFMVYLQKENIIDESGMPKERFSAEFPKEGPSILRIQQVVRGDSAAYFCASSPSSGSRDEQFFGPGTRLTVL.

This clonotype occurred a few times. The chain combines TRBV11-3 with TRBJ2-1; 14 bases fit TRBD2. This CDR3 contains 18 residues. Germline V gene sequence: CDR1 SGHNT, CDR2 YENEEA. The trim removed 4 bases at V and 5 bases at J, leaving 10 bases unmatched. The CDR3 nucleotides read TGTGCCAGCAGCTCTTCTGGGACTAGCGGGGGCGCAGACAATGAGCAGTTCTTC. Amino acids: CASSSSGTSGGADNEQFF.

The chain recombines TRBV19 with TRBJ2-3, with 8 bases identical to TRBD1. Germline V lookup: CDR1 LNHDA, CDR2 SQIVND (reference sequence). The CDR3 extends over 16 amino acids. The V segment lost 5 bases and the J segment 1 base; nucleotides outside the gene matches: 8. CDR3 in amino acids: CASSGRRGLGTDTQYF. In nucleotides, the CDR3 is TGTGCCAGTAGTGGACGCAGGGGGCTAGGCACAGATACGCAGTATTTT.

This CDR3 is CAGSWGTDTQYF. CDR3 bases: TGTGCCGGATCTTGGGGGACAGATACGCAGTATTTT. V gene TRBV5-6 combines with J gene TRBJ2-3; D could derive from TRBD1 or TRBD2 (5 bases each). Germline CDR1 and CDR2: SGHDT and YYEEEE. Trimming shortened V by 10 bases and J by 3 bases, and 12 bases separated the two germline ends. The CDR3 covers 12 residues.

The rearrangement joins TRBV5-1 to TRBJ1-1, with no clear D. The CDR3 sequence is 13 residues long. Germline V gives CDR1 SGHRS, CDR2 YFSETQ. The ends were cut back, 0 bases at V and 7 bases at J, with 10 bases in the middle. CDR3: CASSLGSSFEAFF. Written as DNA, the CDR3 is TGCGCCAGCAGCTTGGGGTCAAGCTTTGAAGCTTTCTTT.

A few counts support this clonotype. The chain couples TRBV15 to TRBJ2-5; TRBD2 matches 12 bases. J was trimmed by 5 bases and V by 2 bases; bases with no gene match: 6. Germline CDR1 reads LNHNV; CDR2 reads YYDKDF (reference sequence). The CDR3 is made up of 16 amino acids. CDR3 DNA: TGTGCCACCAGCAGAACAACTAGCGGGGGGCAGGAGACCCAGTACTTC. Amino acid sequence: CATSRTTSGGQETQYF.

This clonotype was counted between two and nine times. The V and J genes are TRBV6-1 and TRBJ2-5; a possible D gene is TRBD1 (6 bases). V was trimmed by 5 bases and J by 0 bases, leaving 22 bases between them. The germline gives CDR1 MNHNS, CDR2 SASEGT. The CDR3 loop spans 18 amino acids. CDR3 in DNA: TGTGCCAGCAGTCTCCGGGCCCGACAGGACCCTAACCAAGAGACCCAGTACTTC. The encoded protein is CASSLRARQDPNQETQYF.

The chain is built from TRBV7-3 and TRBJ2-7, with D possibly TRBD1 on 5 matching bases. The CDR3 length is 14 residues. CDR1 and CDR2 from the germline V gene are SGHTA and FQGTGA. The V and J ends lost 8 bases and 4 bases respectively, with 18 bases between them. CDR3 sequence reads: CASPDPQGRYEQYF. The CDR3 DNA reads TGTGCCAGCCCCGACCCCCAGGGTAGGTACGAGCAGTACTTC.

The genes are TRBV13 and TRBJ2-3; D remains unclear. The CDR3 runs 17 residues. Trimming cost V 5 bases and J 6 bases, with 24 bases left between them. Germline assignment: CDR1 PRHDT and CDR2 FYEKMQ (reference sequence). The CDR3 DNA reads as TGTGCCAGCAGCACGAGCCCTCTCCTCTCCTCACCGGATACGCAGTATTTT. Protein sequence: CASSTSPLLSSPDTQYF.

The CDR3 region has the DNA TGTGCCAGCAGCAGAGGCGGGAATACGCAGTATTTT. It encodes CASSRGGNTQYF. This chain joins TRBV7-2 and TRBJ2-3; a possible D gene is TRBD2 (6 bases). CDR1 SGHTA and CDR2 FQGNSA come from the germline V gene. CDR3 length: 12 amino acids. V was clipped by 5 bases and J by 7 bases, with 10 bases between them. The full variable domain, completed using reference TRBV7-2 and TRBJ2-3, is GAGVSQSPSNKVTEKGKDVELRCDPISGHTALYWYRQSLGQGLEFLIYFQGNSAPDKSGLPSDRFSAERTGGSVSTLTIQRTQQEDSAVYLCASSRGGNTQYFGPGTRLTVL.

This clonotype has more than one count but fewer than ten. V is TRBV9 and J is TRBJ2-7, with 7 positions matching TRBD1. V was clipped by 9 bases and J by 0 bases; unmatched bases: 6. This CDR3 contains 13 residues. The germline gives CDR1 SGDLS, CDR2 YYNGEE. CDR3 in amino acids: CATPTGSSYEQYF. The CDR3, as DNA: TGTGCCACGCCGACAGGGAGCTCCTACGAGCAGTACTTC.

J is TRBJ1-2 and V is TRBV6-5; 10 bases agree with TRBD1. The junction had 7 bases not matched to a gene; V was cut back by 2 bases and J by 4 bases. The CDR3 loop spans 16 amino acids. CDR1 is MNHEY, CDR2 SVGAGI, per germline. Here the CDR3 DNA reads TGTGCCAGCAGTTACAACCAGGGACAGGGGCCCTATGGCTACACCTTC. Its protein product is CASSYNQGQGPYGYTF.

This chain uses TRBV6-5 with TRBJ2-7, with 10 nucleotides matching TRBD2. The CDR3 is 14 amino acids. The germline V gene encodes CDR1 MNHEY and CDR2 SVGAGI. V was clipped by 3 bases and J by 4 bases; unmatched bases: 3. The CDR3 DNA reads TGTGCCAGCAGTTATCTAGCGGGGGAATACGAGCAGTACTTC. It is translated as CASSYLAGEYEQYF.

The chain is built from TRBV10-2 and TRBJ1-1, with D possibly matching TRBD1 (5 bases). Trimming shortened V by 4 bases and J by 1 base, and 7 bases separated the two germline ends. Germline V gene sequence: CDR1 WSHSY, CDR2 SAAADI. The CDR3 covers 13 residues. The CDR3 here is CASSGQKNTEAFF. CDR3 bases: TGCGCCAGCAGTGGACAGAAGAACACTGAAGCTTTCTTT.

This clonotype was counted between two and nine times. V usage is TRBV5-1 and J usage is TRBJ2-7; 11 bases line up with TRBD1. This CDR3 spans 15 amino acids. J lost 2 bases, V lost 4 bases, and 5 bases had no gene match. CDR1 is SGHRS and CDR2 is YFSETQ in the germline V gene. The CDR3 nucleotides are TGCGCCAGCAGCGGACCGGGACAGGGGGCCTACGAGCAGTACTTC. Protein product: CASSGPGQGAYEQYF.

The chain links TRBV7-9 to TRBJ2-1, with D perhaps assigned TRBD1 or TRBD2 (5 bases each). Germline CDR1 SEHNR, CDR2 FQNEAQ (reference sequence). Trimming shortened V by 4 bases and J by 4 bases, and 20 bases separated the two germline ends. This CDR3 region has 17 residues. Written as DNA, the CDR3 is TGTGCCAGCAGCTACCCAAGGGTGGGGGTCGGTTACAATGAGCAGTTCTTC. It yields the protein CASSYPRVGVGYNEQFF.

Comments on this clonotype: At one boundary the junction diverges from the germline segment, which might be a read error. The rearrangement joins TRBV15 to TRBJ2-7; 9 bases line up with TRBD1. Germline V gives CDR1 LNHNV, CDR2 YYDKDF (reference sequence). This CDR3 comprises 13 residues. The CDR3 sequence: CAISARQGDEQYF. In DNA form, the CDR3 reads TGTGCCATCAGCGCGAGACAGGGGGACGAGCAGTACTTC.